This T cell receptor beta chain is from a study of T cell responses to AZD1222 COVID-19 vaccine. Germline-derived CDR1 and CDR2 are LGHDT and YNNKEL (reference sequence). The V gene lost 8 bases and the J gene lost 6 bases, with 12 bases spanning the gap. The CDR3 consists of 12 residues. This table comes from immunoSEQ multiplex PCR, and its TCRdb copy is limited to in-frame clones, with some not included. The sample lists around 100,000 clones, around 91% occurring once. The chain carries TRBV3-1 (or the pseudogene TRBV3-2) and TRBJ2-3, with D unresolved. This TCR was sampled from an adult in good health. Sample: peripheral blood, taken on day 0 of AZD1222 vaccination. DNA of the CDR3: TGTGCCAGCGGACCCCCGGGCGATACGCAGTATTTT. Translation: CASGPPGDTQYF.